The 3 T cell receptor beta chains below come from one sample, sequenced in a study of T cells in localized non-small cell lung cancer. Repertoires were generated with immunoSEQ multiplex PCR, while TCRdb's copy carries only in-frame clones and drops some. The sample includes roughly 76,000 clones, about three quarters of them seen just once. This specimen was PBMCs, taken before any cancer treatment. Receptors originate from a man aged 40 to 70 with stage II squamous cell lung carcinoma.

The rearrangement joins TRBV5-4 to TRBJ2-7; 12 bases are a match to TRBD1. The germline CDR1 and CDR2 sequences are SGHNT and YYREEE (reference sequence). V lost 4 bases, J lost 2 bases, and 4 bases stayed unmatched. CDR3 length equals 15 residues. In DNA, the CDR3 is TGTGCCAGCAGCGTGGGACAGGGGGCTGCCTACGAGCAGTACTTC. As protein: CASSVGQGAAYEQYF.

This clone appeared a few times. The chain employs TRBV4-3 and TRBJ1-5; 7 bases are a match to TRBD1. Germline CDR1 is LGHNA and CDR2 is YSLEER. With 1 base clipped from V and 6 bases from J, the junction kept 3 bases outside the gene matches. The CDR3 sequence is 14 residues long. The CDR3 is CASSQVAGGQPQHF. The DNA of the CDR3 is TGCGCCAGCAGCCAAGTGGCAGGGGGTCAGCCCCAGCATTTT.

This chain connects TRBV19 to TRBJ1-4, with 7 bases lining up with TRBD1. CDR1 and CDR2 from the germline V gene are LNHDA and SQIVND (reference sequence). The CDR3 is 15 residues long. J was trimmed by 4 bases and V by 3 bases; bases with no gene match: 5. CDR3 coding DNA: TGTGCCAGTAGTATCTCCACAGGGGATAATGAAAAACTGTTTTTT. This gives the protein CASSISTGDNEKLFF.